These 27 T cell receptor beta chains share one sample of origin, sequenced in a study of T cell responses to AZD1222 COVID-19 vaccine. Sequencing used immunoSEQ multiplex PCR; TCRdb keeps in-frame clones, though not all of them. This table holds 110,000 to 150,000 clones, 80% to 90% found once. Sequenced material: peripheral blood, taken on day 0 of AZD1222 vaccination. The receptors were gathered from an adult in good health.

The chain uses TRBV27 and TRBJ2-7; tentatively, D is TRBD1 (6 bases). The CDR3 covers 16 residues. V lost 5 bases and J 0 bases, leaving 17 bases between the germline ends. The germline CDR1 and CDR2 sequences are MNHEY and SMNVEV (reference sequence). This CDR3 reads CASSAPGTLSSYEQYF. The CDR3 coding sequence is TGTGCCAGCAGTGCTCCCGGGACACTGAGCTCCTACGAGCAGTACTTC.

The chain carries TRBV9 and TRBJ2-5; 11 nucleotides match TRBD2. The CDR3 covers 15 residues. The V gene end was trimmed by 5 bases and the J gene end by 5 bases; junction bases not matched to a gene: 8. CDR1 is SGDLS and CDR2 is YYNGEE in the germline V gene. The chain's CDR3 is CASSDSGGARETQYF. For the CDR3, the DNA is TGTGCCAGCAGTGATAGCGGGGGGGCTCGGGAGACCCAGTACTTC.

V gene TRBV9 combines with J gene TRBJ1-2, with D perhaps matching TRBD1 (5 bases). CDR3 length: 14 amino acids. Trimming removed 3 bases at V and 2 bases at J, with 11 bases between. Germline V gives CDR1 SGDLS, CDR2 YYNGEE. The CDR3 here is CASSGRGRNYGYTF. In DNA, the CDR3 is TGTGCCAGCAGCGGAAGGGGACGCAACTATGGCTACACCTTC.

The chain couples TRBV4-2 to TRBJ2-1, with 10 bases matching TRBD2. The germline gives CDR1 LGHNA, CDR2 YNFKEQ. The CDR3 length is 14 residues. J gave up 7 bases and V 4 bases, and 4 bases lay outside the gene matches. The CDR3 loop is CASSPLAGDNEQFF. As DNA, the CDR3 is TGTGCCAGCAGCCCCCTAGCGGGGGATAATGAGCAGTTCTTC.

The V call is TRBV5-1, the J call TRBJ2-5; 10 positions match TRBD2. CDR3 length: 16 residues. Germline trimming cut 5 bases from V and 4 bases from J; bases unmatched to any gene: 11. Germline loops: CDR1 SGHRS, CDR2 YFSETQ. In DNA, the CDR3 is TGCGCCAGCAGTAAAACTAGCGGGACTCCTAGAGAGACCCAGTACTTC. The encoded protein is CASSKTSGTPRETQYF.

The chain has TRBV28 and TRBJ1-2; 8 bases are shared with TRBD1. This CDR3 has 16 amino acids. Germline lookup yields CDR1 MDHEN and CDR2 SYDVKM. The ends lost 3 bases at V and 2 bases at J; junction bases unmatched: 8. CDR3 coding DNA: TGTGCCAGCAGTTTGCTTACAGGGGGGATAAACTATGGCTACACCTTC. Translating it yields CASSLLTGGINYGYTF.

V usage is TRBV3-1 (or the pseudogene TRBV3-2) and J usage is TRBJ1-4; TRBD1 might be the D (6 bases). Germline loops: CDR1 LGHDT, CDR2 YNNKEL (reference sequence). The CDR3 loop spans 16 amino acids. V lost 6 bases, J lost 4 bases, and 18 bases lay in between. The CDR3 DNA sequence: TGTGCCAGCAGTACTACCAGGGGTGCCCTTAATGAAAAACTGTTTTTT. This gives the protein CASSTTRGALNEKLFF.

This clone is a singleton in its sample. The chain couples TRBV19 to TRBJ2-2, with TRBD1 identical over 11 bases. CDR3 length: 17 amino acids. CDR1 LNHDA and CDR2 SQIVND come from the germline V gene (reference sequence). Unmatched junction bases numbered 10, after V lost 6 bases and J lost 4 bases. CDR3 in amino acids: CASSRQRTGGITGELFF. The CDR3 region has the DNA TGTGCCAGTAGCCGCCAGAGGACAGGGGGCATCACCGGGGAGCTGTTTTTT.

In DNA form, the CDR3 reads TGTGCCAGCAGTTACGAGGCGGGCGCGAACTATGGCTACACCTTC. This translates into CASSYEAGANYGYTF. The gene calls are TRBV6-5 and TRBJ1-2; D unclear. This CDR3 has 15 amino acids. V lost 2 bases, J lost 2 bases, and 12 bases lay in between. The V gene's germline CDR1 is MNHEY and CDR2 SVGAGI.

The gene calls are TRBV6-5 and TRBJ2-3; TRBD2 agrees at 9 bases. CDR1 and CDR2 (germline): MNHEY, SVGAGI. V gave up 8 bases and J gave up 3 bases; unmatched junction bases: 9. CDR3 length equals 15 residues. The chain's CDR3 is CASGLAGQETDTQYF. The CDR3 DNA is TGTGCCAGCGGCCTAGCGGGACAAGAAACAGATACGCAGTATTTT.

The genes are TRBV28 and TRBJ1-5, with TRBD1 identical over 10 bases. Trimming took 7 bases from V and 5 from J; bases not matched to a gene: 11. This CDR3 spans 16 amino acids. Germline assignment: CDR1 MDHEN and CDR2 SYDVKM. CDR3 nucleotides: TGTGCCAGCAATTCTCCGGGACAGGGGTTGGATCAGCCCCAGCATTTT. As protein: CASNSPGQGLDQPQHF.

This clone was found once. CDR3 nucleotide sequence: TGTGCCAGCAGTTTTACAGAGGGTAGCGGCAATGAGCAGTTCTTC. Protein product: CASSFTEGSGNEQFF. This sequence joins TRBV7-8 and TRBJ2-1; D may be TRBD2 (6 bases). CDR3 length: 15 amino acids. The germline V gene has CDR1 SGHVS and CDR2 FQNEAQ. V lost 6 bases and J 6 bases, leaving 18 bases between the germline ends.

The chain recombines TRBV5-1 with TRBJ1-6; no definite D call. CDR1 is SGHRS, CDR2 YFSETQ, per germline. There are 14 residues in the CDR3. Trimming left V 5 bases short and J 6 bases short, with 12 bases between. The CDR3 is CASRGSLGNSPLHF. The CDR3 DNA is TGCGCCAGCAGAGGCTCGTTGGGTAATTCACCCCTCCACTTT.

The rearrangement uses TRBV7-9 and TRBJ1-5; no clear D gene. Trimming took 5 bases from V and 4 from J, leaving 15 bases between them. CDR3 length: 15 residues. The germline V gene encodes CDR1 SEHNR and CDR2 FQNEAQ (reference sequence). The CDR3 coding sequence is TGTGCCAGCAGCACCTCGTCACTAATGAATCAGCCCCAGCATTTT. As protein: CASSTSSLMNQPQHF. Full variable domain (missing parts from reference TRBV7-9 and TRBJ1-5): DTGVSQNPRHKITKRGQNVTFRCDPISEHNRLYWYRQTLGQGPEFLTYFQNEAQLEKSRLLSDRFSAERPKGSFSTLEIQRTEQGDSAMYLCASSTSSLMNQPQHFGDGTRLSIL.

V and J are TRBV12-3 or TRBV12-4 and TRBJ2-1, with 8 bases lining up with TRBD2. Trimming took 6 bases from V and 9 from J; bases not matched to a gene: 7. This CDR3 is built from 13 residues. This CDR3 is CASSPFREGEQFF. The CDR3 nucleotides read TGTGCCAGCAGCCCTTTCCGGGAGGGTGAGCAGTTCTTC.

In its sample, this clone was seen a few times. The J gene is TRBJ2-1, the V gene TRBV3-1 (or the pseudogene TRBV3-2); possibly TRBD2 for D (5 bases). The ends were cut back, 1 base at V and 4 bases at J, with 17 bases in the middle. This CDR3 is 17 amino acids long. Germline V gene data show CDR1 as LGHDT and CDR2 as YNNKEL (reference sequence). The CDR3 sequence: CASSQVGSLSGYNEQFF. CDR3 sequence (DNA): TGTGCCAGCAGCCAAGTTGGGAGCTTGTCAGGTTACAATGAGCAGTTCTTC.

The chain couples TRBV10-3 to TRBJ1-4; TRBD1 is a possible D gene (5 bases). The CDR3 covers 12 residues. Germline CDR1 and CDR2: ENHRY and SYGVKD. With 11 bases removed from V and 1 base from J, the gap between germline ends came to 8 bases. The DNA for the CDR3 is TGTGCCGCTGGGGGAACTAATGAAAAACTGTTTTTT. This encodes CAAGGTNEKLFF.

The rearrangement uses TRBV29-1 and TRBJ2-3; 11 nucleotides match TRBD2. The CDR3 runs 16 residues. Trimming removed 1 base from V and 5 bases from J; junction bases left unmatched: 8. Germline-derived CDR1 and CDR2 are SQVTM and ANQGSEA. CDR3 loop: CSVEGILAGERDTQYF. CDR3 coding DNA: TGCAGCGTTGAAGGTATACTAGCGGGAGAGAGAGATACGCAGTATTTT.

The chain joins TRBV30 to TRBJ2-7; D gene ambiguous. The germline V gene encodes CDR1 GTSNPN and CDR2 SVGIG (reference sequence). The CDR3 spans 12 residues. The V end was cut by 3 bases, the J end by 2 bases, with 8 bases between. The chain's CDR3 is CAWRRQAYEQYF. The CDR3 coding sequence is TGTGCCTGGAGGCGCCAAGCCTACGAGCAGTACTTC. Looking up the rest from reference TRBV30 and TRBJ2-7 gives the full variable domain: SQTIHQWPATLVQPVGSPLSLECTVEGTSNPNLYWYRQAAGRGLQLLFYSVGIGQISSEVPQNLSASRPQDRQFILSSKKLLLSDSGFYLCAWRRQAYEQYFGPGTRLTVT.

V usage is TRBV6-6 and J usage is TRBJ2-1, with 8 bases aligning to TRBD2. The germline V gene encodes CDR1 MNHNY and CDR2 SVGAGI (reference sequence). The CDR3 consists of 14 residues. Trimming removed 7 bases from V and 4 bases from J; junction bases left unmatched: 6. The CDR3, as DNA: TGTGCCAGCAAAAAACTAGCGGAGTACAATGAGCAGTTCTTC. Its protein is CASKKLAEYNEQFF.

V and J are TRBV19 and TRBJ1-2, with unresolved D. Trimming left V 4 bases short and J 4 bases short, with 13 bases between. The germline gives CDR1 LNHDA, CDR2 SQIVND (reference sequence). This CDR3 comprises 14 residues. CDR3 coding DNA: TGTGCCAGTAGTAATCCCGGCGGGGTCTATGGCTACACCTTC. It encodes CASSNPGGVYGYTF.

Points on this clone: Other DNA sequences of this sample code for an identical CDR3. This chain connects TRBV9 to TRBJ1-5; no reliable D call. Germline CDR1 reads SGDLS; CDR2 reads YYNGEE. V was cut by 0 bases and J by 4 bases, with 5 bases left in between. This CDR3 contains 13 residues. The CDR3 sequence is CASSVDPNQPQHF. In DNA, the CDR3 is TGTGCCAGCAGCGTAGACCCAAATCAGCCCCAGCATTTT.

The rearrangement links TRBV5-1 to TRBJ2-7; perhaps TRBD1 as D (6 bases). Trimming stripped 0 bases from V and 7 bases from J, with 14 bases between. Looked up from germline, CDR1 is SGHRS and CDR2 is YFSETQ. This CDR3 has 14 residues. The CDR3 nucleotides are TGCGCCAGCAGCTTGGATCCCAGGGGATCGGAGCAGTACTTC. This sequence encodes CASSLDPRGSEQYF.

The CDR3 DNA follows: TGTGCCAGCGCAGAACAGGGGTTGAACGGCTACACCTTC. Encoded protein: CASAEQGLNGYTF. The rearrangement links TRBV19 to TRBJ1-2; 7 bases are shared with TRBD1. Looked up from germline, CDR1 is LNHDA and CDR2 is SQIVND (reference sequence). V lost 9 bases and J lost 8; bases outside the gene matches: 12. The CDR3 contains 13 residues.

The gene calls are TRBV18 and TRBJ2-5; the D gene is possibly TRBD1 (6 bases). Trimming took off 3 bases at V and 2 bases at J, with 7 bases between the two ends. Germline loops: CDR1 KGHSH, CDR2 LQKENI. CDR3 length: 13 amino acids. The CDR3 bases are TGTGCCAGCTCACCTGGACAGCAAGAGACCCAGTACTTC. Its protein product is CASSPGQQETQYF.

The chain uses TRBV15 and TRBJ1-2; D gene unclear. Germline CDR1 reads LNHNV; CDR2 reads YYDKDF (reference sequence). The V end was cut by 0 bases, the J end by 6 bases, with 5 bases between. The CDR3 contains 12 residues. The CDR3, as DNA: TGTGCCACCAGCAGAGATCAGGATGGCTACACCTTC. Protein product: CATSRDQDGYTF.

The chain recombines TRBV12-3 or TRBV12-4 with TRBJ2-7; D is possibly TRBD1 (8 bases). V shed 3 bases and J shed 6 bases, with 12 bases lying between them. There are 13 residues in the CDR3. The CDR3, as DNA: TGTGCCAGCAGTTTGAACAGGGGGGGCGAGCAGTACTTC. As protein: CASSLNRGGEQYF.